This is a list of T cell receptor beta chains from one sample in a study of long-term antiretroviral therapy in people with HIV. This table comes from immunoSEQ multiplex PCR, and its TCRdb copy is limited to in-frame clones, with some not included. The table includes roughly 28,000 clones, about nine tenths detected once. The sequences come from unsorted PBMCs, collected 3.1 years after starting antiretroviral therapy. The receptor set was obtained from a young man with HIV. The CDR3 runs from the conserved cysteine through the conserved F or W. D genes are given only for firm matches. For some rows the clone size is stated as once, few or many, or as a class when expanded; others skip it.

V: TRBV21-1; D: .; size: .; J: TRBJ2-4; DNA: TGTGCCAGCAGGAAATCCGGGACTAGCGGGACGCCGGCCAAAAACATTCAGTACTTC; CDR3: CASRKSGTSGTPAKNIQYF
V: TRBV7-9; D: .; size: few; J: TRBJ2-7; DNA: TGTGCCAGCAGCTTAGGGTGGGGATACGAGCAGTACTTC; CDR3: CASSLGWGYEQYF
V: TRBV7-2; D: TRBD1; size: .; J: TRBJ2-5; DNA: TGTGCCAGCAGCCTACCGGGACAGTGGGGGACCCAGTACTTC; CDR3: CASSLPGQWGTQYF
V: TRBV7-9; D: .; size: .; J: TRBJ1-5; DNA: TGTGCCAGCAGTCAGACAGATCTCCGGACTCAGCCCCAGCATTTT; CDR3: CASSQTDLRTQPQHF
V: TRBV7-2; D: .; size: .; J: TRBJ2-2; DNA: TGTGCCAGCAGCTTGGTGACATTTTACACCGGGGAGCTGTTTTTT; CDR3: CASSLVTFYTGELFF
V: TRBV23-1; D: TRBD1; size: .; J: TRBJ1-1; DNA: TGCGCCAGCAGTCAATCACATCGTCCCGGGACAGGGAGGGCTGAAGCTTTCTTT; CDR3: CASSQSHRPGTGRAEAFF
V: TRBV25-1; D: .; size: .; J: TRBJ1-2; DNA: TGTGCCAGCAGTGAATTGCTCTGGGATGGCTACACCTTC; CDR3: CASSELLWDGYTF
V: TRBV5-1; D: .; size: .; J: TRBJ2-7; DNA: TGCGCCAGCAGCTTGGTGTGGACAGCTACCTACGAGCAGTACTTC; CDR3: CASSLVWTATYEQYF
V: TRBV4-3; D: TRBD1; size: .; J: TRBJ2-3; DNA: TGCGCCAGCAGCCAAGATTGGGGACAGGGGAGGGGAGATACGCAGTATTTT; CDR3: CASSQDWGQGRGDTQYF
V: TRBV6-4; D: .; size: .; J: TRBJ1-6; DNA: TGTGCCAGCAGTCGGCAGGCGGGTGACTCACCCCTCCACTTT; CDR3: CASSRQAGDSPLHF
V: TRBV11-2; D: .; size: .; J: TRBJ1-1; DNA: TGTGCCAGCAGCTCAAAAATGAACACTGAAGCTTTCTTT; CDR3: CASSSKMNTEAFF
V: TRBV7-9; D: .; size: few; J: TRBJ1-5; DNA: TGTGCCAGCAGCCTCCCCTCGAGGATCAGGGTAGGTCAGCCCCAGCATTTT; CDR3: CASSLPSRIRVGQPQHF
V: TRBV27; D: .; size: few; J: TRBJ2-7; DNA: TGTGCCAGCAGCCTAGGCAACGAGCAGTACTTC; CDR3: CASSLGNEQYF
V: TRBV10-3; D: .; size: once; J: TRBJ2-2; DNA: TGTGCCATCAGTGAAGGGTTCAGGGGGCTGTTTTTT; CDR3: CAISEGFRGLFF